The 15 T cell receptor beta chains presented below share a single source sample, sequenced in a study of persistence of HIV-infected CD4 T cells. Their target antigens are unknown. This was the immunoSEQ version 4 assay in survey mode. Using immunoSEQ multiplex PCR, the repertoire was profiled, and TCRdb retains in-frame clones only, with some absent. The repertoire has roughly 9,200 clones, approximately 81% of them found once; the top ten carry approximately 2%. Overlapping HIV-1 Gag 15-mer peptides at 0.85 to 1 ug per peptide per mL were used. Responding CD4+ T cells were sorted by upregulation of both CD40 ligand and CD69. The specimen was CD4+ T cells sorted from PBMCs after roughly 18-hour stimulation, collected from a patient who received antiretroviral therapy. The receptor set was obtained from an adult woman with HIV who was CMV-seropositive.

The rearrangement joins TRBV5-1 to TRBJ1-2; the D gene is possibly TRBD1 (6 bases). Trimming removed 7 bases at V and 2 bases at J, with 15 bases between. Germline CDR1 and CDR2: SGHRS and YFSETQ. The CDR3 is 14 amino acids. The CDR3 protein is CASYQGSGNYGYTF. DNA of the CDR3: TGCGCCAGCTACCAGGGGAGCGGGAACTATGGCTACACCTTC.

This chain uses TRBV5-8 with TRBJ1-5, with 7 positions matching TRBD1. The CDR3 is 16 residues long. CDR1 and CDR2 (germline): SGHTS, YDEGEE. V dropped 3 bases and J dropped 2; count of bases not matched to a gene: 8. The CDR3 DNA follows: TGTGCCAGCAGCTGGCCCGGGACAGCGGGCAATCAGCCCCAGCATTTT. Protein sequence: CASSWPGTAGNQPQHF.

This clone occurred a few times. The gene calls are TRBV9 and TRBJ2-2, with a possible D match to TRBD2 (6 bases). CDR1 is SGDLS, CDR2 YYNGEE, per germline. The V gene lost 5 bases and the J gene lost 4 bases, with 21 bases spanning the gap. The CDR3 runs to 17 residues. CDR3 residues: CASSKEGTGGATGELFF. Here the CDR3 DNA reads TGTGCCAGCAGTAAGGAGGGTACCGGGGGTGCCACCGGGGAGCTGTTTTTT.

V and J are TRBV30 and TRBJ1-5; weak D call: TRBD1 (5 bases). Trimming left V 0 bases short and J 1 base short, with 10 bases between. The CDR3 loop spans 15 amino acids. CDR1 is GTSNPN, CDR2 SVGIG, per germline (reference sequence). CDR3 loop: CAWSVRGLSNQPQHF. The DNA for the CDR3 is TGTGCCTGGAGTGTACGGGGGTTGAGCAATCAGCCCCAGCATTTT.

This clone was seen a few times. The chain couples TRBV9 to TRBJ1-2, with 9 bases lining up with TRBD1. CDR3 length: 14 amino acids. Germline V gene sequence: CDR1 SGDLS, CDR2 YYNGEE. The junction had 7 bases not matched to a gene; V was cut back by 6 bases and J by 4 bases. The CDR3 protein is CASTQQGAGYGYTF. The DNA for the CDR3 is TGTGCCAGCACTCAACAGGGGGCTGGCTATGGCTACACCTTC.

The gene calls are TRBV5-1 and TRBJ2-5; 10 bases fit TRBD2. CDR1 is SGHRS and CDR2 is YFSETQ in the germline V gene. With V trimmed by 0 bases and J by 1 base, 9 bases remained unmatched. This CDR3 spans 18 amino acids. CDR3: CASSLVAGASGSQETQYF. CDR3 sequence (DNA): TGCGCCAGCAGCTTGGTAGCTGGGGCTAGCGGGAGCCAAGAGACCCAGTACTTC. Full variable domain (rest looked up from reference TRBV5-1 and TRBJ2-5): KAGVTQTPRYLIKTRGQQVTLSCSPISGHRSVSWYQQTPGQGLQFLFEYFSETQRNKGNFPGRFSGRQFSNSRSEMNVSTLELGDSALYLCASSLVAGASGSQETQYFGPGTRLLVL.

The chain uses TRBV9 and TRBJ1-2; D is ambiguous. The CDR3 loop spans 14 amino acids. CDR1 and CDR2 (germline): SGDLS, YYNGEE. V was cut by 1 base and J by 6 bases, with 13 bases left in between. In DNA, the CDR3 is TGTGCCAGCAGCGTAAATGGAGTTGGCGATGGCTACACCTTC. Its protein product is CASSVNGVGDGYTF.

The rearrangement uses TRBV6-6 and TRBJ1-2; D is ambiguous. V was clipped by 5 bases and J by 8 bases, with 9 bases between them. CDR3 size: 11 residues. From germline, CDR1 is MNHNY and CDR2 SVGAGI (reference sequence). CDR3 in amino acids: CASSPGGGYTF. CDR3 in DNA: TGTGCCAGCAGTCCGGGTGGAGGCTACACCTTC.

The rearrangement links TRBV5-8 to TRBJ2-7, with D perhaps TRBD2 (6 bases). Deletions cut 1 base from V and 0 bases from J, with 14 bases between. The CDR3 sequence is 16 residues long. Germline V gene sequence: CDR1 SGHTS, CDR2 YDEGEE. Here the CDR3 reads CASSLNRGTYSYEQYF. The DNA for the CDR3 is TGTGCCAGCAGCTTGAATCGGGGGACCTACTCCTACGAGCAGTACTTC.

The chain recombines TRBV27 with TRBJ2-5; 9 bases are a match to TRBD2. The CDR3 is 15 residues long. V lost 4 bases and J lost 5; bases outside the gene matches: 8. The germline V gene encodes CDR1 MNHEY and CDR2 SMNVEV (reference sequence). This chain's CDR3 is CASSSSGGYVETQYF. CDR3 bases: TGTGCCAGCAGTTCCAGCGGGGGGTATGTGGAGACCCAGTACTTC.

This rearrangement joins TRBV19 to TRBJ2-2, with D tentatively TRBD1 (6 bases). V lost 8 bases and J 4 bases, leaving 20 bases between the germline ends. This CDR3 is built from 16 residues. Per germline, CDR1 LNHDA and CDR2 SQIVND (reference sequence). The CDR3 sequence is CASHVAGGVGTGELFF. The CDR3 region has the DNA TGTGCCAGTCATGTAGCTGGGGGCGTAGGCACCGGGGAGCTGTTTTTT.

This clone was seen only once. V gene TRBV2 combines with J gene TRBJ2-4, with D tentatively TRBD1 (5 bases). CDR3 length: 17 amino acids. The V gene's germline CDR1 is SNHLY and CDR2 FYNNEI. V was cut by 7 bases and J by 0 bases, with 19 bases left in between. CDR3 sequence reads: CASKAGLNELAKNIQYF. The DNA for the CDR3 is TGTGCCAGCAAGGCAGGGCTAAACGAACTAGCCAAAAACATTCAGTACTTC.

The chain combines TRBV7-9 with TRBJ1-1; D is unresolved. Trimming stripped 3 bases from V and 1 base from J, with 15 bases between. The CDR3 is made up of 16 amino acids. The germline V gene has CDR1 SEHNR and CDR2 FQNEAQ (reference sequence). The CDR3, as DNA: TGTGCCAGCAGCTTCACGGGATTTTCAGGGAACACTGAAGCTTTCTTT. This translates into CASSFTGFSGNTEAFF.

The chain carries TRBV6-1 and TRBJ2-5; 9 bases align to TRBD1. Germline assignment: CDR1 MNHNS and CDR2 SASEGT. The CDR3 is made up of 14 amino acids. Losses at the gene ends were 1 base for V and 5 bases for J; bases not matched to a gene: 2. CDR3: CASSEGGQGETQYF. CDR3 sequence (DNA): TGTGCCAGCAGTGAAGGGGGACAGGGTGAGACCCAGTACTTC.

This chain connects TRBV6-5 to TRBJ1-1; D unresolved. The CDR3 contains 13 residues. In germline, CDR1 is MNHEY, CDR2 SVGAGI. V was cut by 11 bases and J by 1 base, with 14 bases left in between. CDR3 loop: CAAYGRENTEAFF. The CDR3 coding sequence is TGTGCCGCCTACGGCCGGGAGAACACTGAAGCTTTCTTT.